This is a list of T cell receptor beta chains from one sample in a study of tissue T cells after allogeneic stem cell transplantation. Profiled with immunoSEQ multiplex PCR; TCRdb holds only in-frame clones, not every one. The repertoire consists of thousands of clones, with roughly three quarters occurring once and the leading ten covering more than 6%. The sequences come from tissue from the colon, collected at autopsy. These receptors were obtained from a female donor over 55 with lung cancer. Both conserved end residues are part of each CDR3. The D gene is left open where the match is weak. Expanded clones are given a class, and other clones once, few, many or no size at all.

cdr3_length: 14
v_call: TRBV7-9
clone_size: few
j_call: TRBJ2-1
d_call: -
cdr3_nt: TGTGCCAGCAGCAGTAGCGCCGATAACAATGAGCAGTTCTTC
cdr3_aa: CASSSSADNNEQFF

cdr3_length: 14
v_call: TRBV3-1/TRBV3-2
clone_size: -
j_call: TRBJ1-6
d_call: -
cdr3_nt: TGTGCCAGCAGCCAAGGATTAGGGAATTCACCCCTCCACTTT
cdr3_aa: CASSQGLGNSPLHF

cdr3_length: 14
v_call: TRBV5-4
clone_size: few
j_call: TRBJ2-5
d_call: -
cdr3_nt: TGTGCCAGCAGCTTGGACGGGACACAAGAGACCCAGTACTTC
cdr3_aa: CASSLDGTQETQYF

cdr3_length: 11
v_call: TRBV20-1
clone_size: -
j_call: TRBJ1-4
d_call: -
cdr3_nt: TGCAGTGTCCCACGATCTGAGAAACTGTTTTTT
cdr3_aa: CSVPRSEKLFF

cdr3_length: 14
v_call: TRBV18
clone_size: -
j_call: TRBJ1-1
d_call: -
cdr3_nt: TGTGCCAGCTCACCACAGTCGGCAGGGAATGAAGCTTTCTTT
cdr3_aa: CASSPQSAGNEAFF

cdr3_length: 15
v_call: TRBV2
clone_size: -
j_call: TRBJ2-5
d_call: -
cdr3_nt: TGTGCCAGCAGAGTCGGGTTAACCCCGCGGGAGACCCAGTACTTC
cdr3_aa: CASRVGLTPRETQYF

cdr3_length: 12
v_call: TRBV5-1
clone_size: -
j_call: TRBJ1-2
d_call: -
cdr3_nt: TGCGCCAGCAGCTTGGTTGGGGATGGCTACACCTTC
cdr3_aa: CASSLVGDGYTF

cdr3_length: 11
v_call: TRBV6-5
clone_size: -
j_call: TRBJ1-1
d_call: -
cdr3_nt: TGTGCCAGCAGACGCGGGACTGAAGCTTTCTTT
cdr3_aa: CASRRGTEAFF

cdr3_length: 16
v_call: TRBV9
clone_size: -
j_call: TRBJ1-4
d_call: TRBD1
cdr3_nt: TGTGCCAGCAGCGTACAAGGGACAGGGGGTAATGAAAAACTGTTTTTT
cdr3_aa: CASSVQGTGGNEKLFF

cdr3_length: 12
v_call: TRBV18
clone_size: -
j_call: TRBJ1-2
d_call: TRBD1
cdr3_nt: TGTGCCAGCTCTAACGGACAGGGCGGCTACACCTTC
cdr3_aa: CASSNGQGGYTF

cdr3_length: 14
v_call: TRBV9
clone_size: -
j_call: TRBJ2-7
d_call: -
cdr3_nt: TGTGCCAGCAGCGTGTCGGGGGGCCGAGACGAGCAGTACTTC
cdr3_aa: CASSVSGGRDEQYF

cdr3_length: 14
v_call: TRBV5-4
clone_size: once
j_call: TRBJ2-5
d_call: TRBD1
cdr3_nt: TGTGCCAGCAGCTGGGACAGCGGTTCTGAGACCCAGTACTTC
cdr3_aa: CASSWDSGSETQYF

cdr3_length: 15
v_call: TRBV27
clone_size: few
j_call: TRBJ1-2
d_call: -
cdr3_nt: TGTGCCAGCAGTACCCACCAGGGACCTTTCTATGGCTACACCTTC
cdr3_aa: CASSTHQGPFYGYTF

cdr3_length: 16
v_call: TRBV7-3
clone_size: -
j_call: TRBJ1-1
d_call: TRBD1
cdr3_nt: TGTGCCAGCAGCTTAACGGTGGACAGGCCTCACACTGAAGCTTTCTTT
cdr3_aa: CASSLTVDRPHTEAFF

cdr3_length: 18
v_call: TRBV7-3
clone_size: -
j_call: TRBJ2-3
d_call: TRBD2
cdr3_nt: TGTGCCAGCAGCTTAACGTACGGCGGGGGTGGTTCGACAGATACGCAGTATTTT
cdr3_aa: CASSLTYGGGGSTDTQYF

cdr3_length: 16
v_call: TRBV6-6
clone_size: few
j_call: TRBJ2-1
d_call: TRBD2
cdr3_nt: TGTGCCAGCAGTTACTCGAGGCGGGAGGCCCGGAATGAGCAGTTCTTC
cdr3_aa: CASSYSRREARNEQFF

cdr3_length: 13
v_call: TRBV14
clone_size: once
j_call: TRBJ2-1
d_call: -
cdr3_nt: TGTGCCAGCAGCCGCCGTTCGGCCCCCAGACAGTTCTTC
cdr3_aa: CASSRRSAPRQFF

cdr3_length: 15
v_call: TRBV30
clone_size: -
j_call: TRBJ2-3
d_call: TRBD2
cdr3_nt: TGTGCCTGCTCGGGACTAGCGGGGGCCTCCGATACGCAGTATTTT
cdr3_aa: CACSGLAGASDTQYF

cdr3_length: 15
v_call: TRBV6-5
clone_size: few
j_call: TRBJ1-2
d_call: -
cdr3_nt: TGTGCCAGCAGTTACGGGCATCGGGGGAGGGATGGCTACACCTTC
cdr3_aa: CASSYGHRGRDGYTF

cdr3_length: 15
v_call: TRBV27
clone_size: -
j_call: TRBJ1-1
d_call: -
cdr3_nt: TGTGCCAGCCGGAAAATAAAGTCTGTGGGCACTGAAGCTTTCTTT
cdr3_aa: CASRKIKSVGTEAFF

cdr3_length: 14
v_call: TRBV7-9
clone_size: once
j_call: TRBJ1-1
d_call: -
cdr3_nt: TGTGCCAGCAGCTCGAGAGGTCTGGCCACTGAAGCTTTCTTT
cdr3_aa: CASSSRGLATEAFF

cdr3_length: 17
v_call: TRBV7-6
clone_size: -
j_call: TRBJ2-3
d_call: TRBD2
cdr3_nt: TGTGCCAGCAGCCCATTAGCGGGGGGGACTAGCACAGATACGCAGTATTTT
cdr3_aa: CASSPLAGGTSTDTQYF

cdr3_length: 15
v_call: TRBV27
clone_size: -
j_call: TRBJ1-2
d_call: -
cdr3_nt: TGTGCCAGCAGTCTTTGGGGGGCAGGGGCCTATGGCTACACCTTC
cdr3_aa: CASSLWGAGAYGYTF

cdr3_length: 15
v_call: TRBV2
clone_size: -
j_call: TRBJ1-3
d_call: -
cdr3_nt: TGTGCCAGCAGTGAGTGGCAGGGGTCCGGAAACACCATATATTTT
cdr3_aa: CASSEWQGSGNTIYF

cdr3_length: 15
v_call: TRBV19
clone_size: -
j_call: TRBJ2-5
d_call: -
cdr3_nt: TGTGCCAGTAGCCAGATCCGGGATCGGGGTGAGACCCAGTACTTC
cdr3_aa: CASSQIRDRGETQYF

cdr3_length: 15
v_call: TRBV5-4
clone_size: medium-sized
j_call: TRBJ2-1
d_call: -
cdr3_nt: TGTGCCAGCAGCTCAGGGCTCGGTGGGGGACGGGAGCAGTTCTTC
cdr3_aa: CASSSGLGGGREQFF

cdr3_length: 15
v_call: TRBV6-5
clone_size: few
j_call: TRBJ2-7
d_call: -
cdr3_nt: TGTGCCAGCAGCCCGTTAGGGGGGCGAGGGTACGAGCAGTACTTC
cdr3_aa: CASSPLGGRGYEQYF

cdr3_length: 15
v_call: TRBV5-1
clone_size: -
j_call: TRBJ1-4
d_call: TRBD1
cdr3_nt: TGCGCCAGCAGCGCCCTCGACAGGGGGAGTGAAAAACTGTTTTTT
cdr3_aa: CASSALDRGSEKLFF

cdr3_length: 14
v_call: TRBV6-5
clone_size: -
j_call: TRBJ1-5
d_call: -
cdr3_nt: TGTGCCAGCAGCAGGGATAGAAGCAATCAGCCCCAGCATTTT
cdr3_aa: CASSRDRSNQPQHF

cdr3_length: 15
v_call: TRBV27
clone_size: -
j_call: TRBJ1-2
d_call: TRBD1
cdr3_nt: TGTGCCAGCACTCCCCAAGGGACAGGGTTCTATGGCTACACCTTC
cdr3_aa: CASTPQGTGFYGYTF

cdr3_length: 16
v_call: TRBV9
clone_size: -
j_call: TRBJ2-7
d_call: TRBD1
cdr3_nt: TGTGCCACCCAGGGGGGACAGGGATCGATCTCCTACGAGCAGTACTTC
cdr3_aa: CATQGGQGSISYEQYF

cdr3_length: 16
v_call: TRBV29-1
clone_size: few
j_call: TRBJ2-5
d_call: TRBD2
cdr3_nt: TGCAGCGTTGAGCCGACTAGCGGGAGGAGGAGGGAGACCCAGTACTTC
cdr3_aa: CSVEPTSGRRRETQYF

cdr3_length: 15
v_call: TRBV4-2
clone_size: few
j_call: TRBJ1-4
d_call: TRBD1
cdr3_nt: TGTGCCAGCAGCCAAACCGGGACAGGGGGGGAAAAACTGTTTTTT
cdr3_aa: CASSQTGTGGEKLFF

cdr3_length: 17
v_call: TRBV19
clone_size: -
j_call: TRBJ2-4
d_call: TRBD1
cdr3_nt: TGTGCCAGTAGTATTGGGGCTGGACAGGGCGGGAAAAACATTCAGTACTTC
cdr3_aa: CASSIGAGQGGKNIQYF

cdr3_length: 16
v_call: TRBV9
clone_size: -
j_call: TRBJ1-1
d_call: -
cdr3_nt: TGTGCCAGCAGCCCCCCACGAGGGGTCTGGGGCACTGAAGCTTTCTTT
cdr3_aa: CASSPPRGVWGTEAFF

cdr3_length: 11
v_call: TRBV5-1
clone_size: few
j_call: TRBJ1-2
d_call: -
cdr3_nt: TGCGCCAGCAGCTCCGCTGGGCTTTACACCTTC
cdr3_aa: CASSSAGLYTF

cdr3_length: 15
v_call: TRBV9
clone_size: -
j_call: TRBJ2-7
d_call: TRBD2
cdr3_nt: TGTGCCAGCAGCGTAGGAGGTAGCGGGAGCAACGAGCAGTACTTC
cdr3_aa: CASSVGGSGSNEQYF

cdr3_length: 18
v_call: TRBV4-2
clone_size: -
j_call: TRBJ2-5
d_call: TRBD1
cdr3_nt: TGTGCCAGCAGCCAAGATCCTATGACTTACAGGGGCAGGGAGACCCAGTACTTC
cdr3_aa: CASSQDPMTYRGRETQYF

cdr3_length: 16
v_call: TRBV30
clone_size: -
j_call: TRBJ2-1
d_call: TRBD2
cdr3_nt: TGTGCCTGGAGTTTGAGCGGGAGCTTCTCCTACAATGAGCAGTTCTTC
cdr3_aa: CAWSLSGSFSYNEQFF

cdr3_length: 16
v_call: TRBV5-8
clone_size: once
j_call: TRBJ2-1
d_call: -
cdr3_nt: TGTGCCAGCAGCTTGTACGGAGGGCAGCAGAACAATGAGCAGTTCTTC
cdr3_aa: CASSLYGGQQNNEQFF

cdr3_length: 12
v_call: TRBV7-2
clone_size: once
j_call: TRBJ2-5
d_call: -
cdr3_nt: TGTGCCAGCAGCACGTACCAAGAGACCCAGTACTTC
cdr3_aa: CASSTYQETQYF

cdr3_length: 15
v_call: TRBV20-1
clone_size: -
j_call: TRBJ2-5
d_call: TRBD1
cdr3_nt: TGCAGTGCTAGTACCCCGGGACAGGGAAAGGAGACCCAGTACTTC
cdr3_aa: CSASTPGQGKETQYF

cdr3_length: 15
v_call: TRBV5-1
clone_size: -
j_call: TRBJ2-7
d_call: TRBD1
cdr3_nt: TGCGCCAGCAGCCCACCTGGGACAGGGGTGAAAGAGCAGTACTTC
cdr3_aa: CASSPPGTGVKEQYF

cdr3_length: 13
v_call: TRBV7-3
clone_size: -
j_call: TRBJ1-1
d_call: -
cdr3_nt: TGTGCCAGCAGCTTTTTCGGGGCAACTGAAGCTTTCTTT
cdr3_aa: CASSFFGATEAFF

cdr3_length: 15
v_call: TRBV7-9
clone_size: -
j_call: TRBJ2-5
d_call: -
cdr3_nt: TGTGCCAGCAGCTCTACGGGGGCGGGTCGAGAGACCCAGTACTTC
cdr3_aa: CASSSTGAGRETQYF

cdr3_length: 19
v_call: TRBV19
clone_size: -
j_call: TRBJ2-1
d_call: TRBD2
cdr3_nt: TGTGCCAGTAGTATAGATAGGGGCGGGACTAGCGCCTCCTACAATGAGCAGTTCTTC
cdr3_aa: CASSIDRGGTSASYNEQFF